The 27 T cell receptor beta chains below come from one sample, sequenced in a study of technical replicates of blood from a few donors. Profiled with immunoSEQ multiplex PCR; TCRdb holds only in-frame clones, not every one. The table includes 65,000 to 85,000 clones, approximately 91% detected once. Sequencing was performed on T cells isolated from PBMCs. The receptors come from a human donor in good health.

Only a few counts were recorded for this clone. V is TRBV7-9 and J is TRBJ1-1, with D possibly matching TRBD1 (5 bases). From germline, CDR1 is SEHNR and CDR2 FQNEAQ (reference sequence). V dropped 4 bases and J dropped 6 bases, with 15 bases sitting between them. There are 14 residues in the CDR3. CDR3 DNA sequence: TGTGCCAGCAGCTCCACCGGGGGGTCGCCTGAAGCTTTCTTT. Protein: CASSSTGGSPEAFF. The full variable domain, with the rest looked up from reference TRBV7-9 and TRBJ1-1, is DTGVSQNPRHKITKRGQNVTFRCDPISEHNRLYWYRQTLGQGPEFLTYFQNEAQLEKSRLLSDRFSAERPKGSFSTLEIQRTEQGDSAMYLCASSSTGGSPEAFFGQGTRLTVV.

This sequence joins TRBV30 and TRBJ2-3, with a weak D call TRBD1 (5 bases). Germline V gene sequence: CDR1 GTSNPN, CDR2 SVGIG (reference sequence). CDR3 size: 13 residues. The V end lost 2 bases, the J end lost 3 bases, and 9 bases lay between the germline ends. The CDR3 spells CAWSRGMTDTQYF. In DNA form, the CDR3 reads TGTGCCTGGAGTAGGGGCATGACAGATACGCAGTATTTT.

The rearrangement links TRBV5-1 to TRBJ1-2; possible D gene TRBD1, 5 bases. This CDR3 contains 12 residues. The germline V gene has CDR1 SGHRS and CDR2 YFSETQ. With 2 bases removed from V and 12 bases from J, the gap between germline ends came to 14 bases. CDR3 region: CASSFNGGDHTF. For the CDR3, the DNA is TGCGCCAGCAGCTTCAACGGGGGGGATCACACCTTC.

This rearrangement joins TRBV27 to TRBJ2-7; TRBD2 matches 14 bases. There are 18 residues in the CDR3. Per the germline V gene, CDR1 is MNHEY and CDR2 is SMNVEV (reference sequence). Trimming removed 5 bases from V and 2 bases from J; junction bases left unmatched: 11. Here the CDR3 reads CASSPRPGLAGVPYEQYF. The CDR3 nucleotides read TGTGCCAGCAGTCCCCGCCCGGGACTAGCGGGAGTCCCCTACGAGCAGTACTTC.

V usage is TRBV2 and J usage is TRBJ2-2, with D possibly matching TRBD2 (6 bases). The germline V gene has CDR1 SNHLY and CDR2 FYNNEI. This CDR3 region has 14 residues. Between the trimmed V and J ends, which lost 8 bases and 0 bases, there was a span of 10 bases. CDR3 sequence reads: CASVLAANTGELFF. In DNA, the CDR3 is TGTGCCAGCGTTTTAGCGGCGAACACCGGGGAGCTGTTTTTT.

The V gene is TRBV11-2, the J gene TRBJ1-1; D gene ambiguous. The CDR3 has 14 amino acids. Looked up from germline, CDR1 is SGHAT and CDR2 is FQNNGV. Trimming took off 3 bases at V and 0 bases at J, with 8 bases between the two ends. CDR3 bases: TGTGCCAGCAGCTTGGCAGGAATGAACACTGAAGCTTTCTTT. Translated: CASSLAGMNTEAFF. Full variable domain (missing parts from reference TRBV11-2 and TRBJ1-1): EAGVAQSPRYKIIEKRQSVAFWCNPISGHATLYWYQQILGQGPKLLIQFQNNGVVDDSQLPKDRFSAERLKGVDSTLKIQPAKLEDSAVYLCASSLAGMNTEAFFGQGTRLTVV.

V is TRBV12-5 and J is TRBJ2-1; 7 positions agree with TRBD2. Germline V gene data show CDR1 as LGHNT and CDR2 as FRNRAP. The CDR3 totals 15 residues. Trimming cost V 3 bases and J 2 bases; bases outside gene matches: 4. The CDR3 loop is CASGLGAGTYNEQFF. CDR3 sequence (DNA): TGTGCTAGTGGTTTAGGAGCGGGGACCTACAATGAGCAGTTCTTC.

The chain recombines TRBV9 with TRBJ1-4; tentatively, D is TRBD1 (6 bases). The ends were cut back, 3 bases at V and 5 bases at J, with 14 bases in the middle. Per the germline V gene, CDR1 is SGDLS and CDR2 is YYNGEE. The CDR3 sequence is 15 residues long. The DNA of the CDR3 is TGTGCCAGCAGCGCCTCACAGGGAATAAATGAAAAACTGTTTTTT. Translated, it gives CASSASQGINEKLFF. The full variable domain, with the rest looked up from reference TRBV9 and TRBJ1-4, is DSGVTQTPKHLITATGQRVTLRCSPRSGDLSVYWYQQSLDQGLQFLIQYYNGEERAKGNILERFSAQQFPDLHSELNLSSLELGDSALYFCASSASQGINEKLFFGSGTQLSVL.

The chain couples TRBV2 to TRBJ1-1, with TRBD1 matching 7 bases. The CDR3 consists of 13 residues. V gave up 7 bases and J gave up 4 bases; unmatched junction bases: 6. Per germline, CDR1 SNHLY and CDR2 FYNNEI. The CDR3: CASNRGRGTEAFF. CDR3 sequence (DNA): TGTGCCAGCAACAGGGGACGGGGCACTGAAGCTTTCTTT. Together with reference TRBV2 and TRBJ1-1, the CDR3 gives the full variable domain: EPEVTQTPSHQVTQMGQEVILRCVPISNHLYFYWYRQILGQKVEFLVSFYNNEISEKSEIFDDQFSVERPDGSNFTLKIRSTKLEDSAMYFCASNRGRGTEAFFGQGTRLTVV.

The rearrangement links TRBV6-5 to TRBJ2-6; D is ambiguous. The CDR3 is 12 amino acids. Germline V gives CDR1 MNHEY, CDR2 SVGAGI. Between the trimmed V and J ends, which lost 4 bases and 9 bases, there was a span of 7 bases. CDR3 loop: CASSFNFNVLTF. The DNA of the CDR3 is TGTGCCAGCAGTTTTAATTTCAACGTCCTGACTTTC.

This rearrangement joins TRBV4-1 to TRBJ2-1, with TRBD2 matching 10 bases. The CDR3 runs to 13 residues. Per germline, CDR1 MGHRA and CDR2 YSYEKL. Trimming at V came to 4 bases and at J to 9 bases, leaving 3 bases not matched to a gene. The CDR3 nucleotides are TGCGCCAGCAGCCCCGGGACTAGCGTTGAGCAGTTCTTC. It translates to CASSPGTSVEQFF.

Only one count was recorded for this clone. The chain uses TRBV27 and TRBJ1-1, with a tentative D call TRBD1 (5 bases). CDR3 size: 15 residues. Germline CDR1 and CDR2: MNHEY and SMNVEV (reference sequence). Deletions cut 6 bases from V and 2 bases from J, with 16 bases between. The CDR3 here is CASSPRVRENTEAFF. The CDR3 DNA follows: TGTGCCAGCAGCCCACGTGTCAGGGAAAACACTGAAGCTTTCTTT.

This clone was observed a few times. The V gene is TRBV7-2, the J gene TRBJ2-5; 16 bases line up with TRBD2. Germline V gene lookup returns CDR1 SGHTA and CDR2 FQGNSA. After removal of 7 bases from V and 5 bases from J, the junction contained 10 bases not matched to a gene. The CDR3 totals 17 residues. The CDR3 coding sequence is TGTGCCAGCACTAAGGGGACTAGCGGGAGGGGAGGGGAGACCCAGTACTTC. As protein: CASTKGTSGRGGETQYF.

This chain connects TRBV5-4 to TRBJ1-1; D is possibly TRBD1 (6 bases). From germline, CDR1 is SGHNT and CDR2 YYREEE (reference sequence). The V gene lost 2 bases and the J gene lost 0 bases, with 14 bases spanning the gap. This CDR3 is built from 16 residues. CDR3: CASSLIGQNMNTEAFF. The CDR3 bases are TGTGCCAGCAGCTTAATTGGACAGAATATGAACACTGAAGCTTTCTTT.

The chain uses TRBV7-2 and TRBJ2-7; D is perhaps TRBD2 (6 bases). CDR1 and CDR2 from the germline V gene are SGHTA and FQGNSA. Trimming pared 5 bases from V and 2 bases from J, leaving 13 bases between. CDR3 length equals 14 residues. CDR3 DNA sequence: TGTGCCAGCAGCATCCGGGACTCCGCCTACGAGCAGTACTTC. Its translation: CASSIRDSAYEQYF.

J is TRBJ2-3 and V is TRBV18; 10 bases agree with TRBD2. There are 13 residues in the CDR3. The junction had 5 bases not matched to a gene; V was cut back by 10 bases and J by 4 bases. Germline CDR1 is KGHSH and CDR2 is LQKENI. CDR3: CATALAGADTQYF. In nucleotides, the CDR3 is TGTGCCACAGCTCTAGCGGGAGCAGATACGCAGTATTTT.

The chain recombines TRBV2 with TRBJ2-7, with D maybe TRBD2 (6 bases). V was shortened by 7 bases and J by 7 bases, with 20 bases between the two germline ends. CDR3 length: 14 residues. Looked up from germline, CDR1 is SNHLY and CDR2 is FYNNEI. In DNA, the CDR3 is TGTGCCAGCACCCTTAACCTGGGGACTTTTGAGCAGTACTTC. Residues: CASTLNLGTFEQYF.

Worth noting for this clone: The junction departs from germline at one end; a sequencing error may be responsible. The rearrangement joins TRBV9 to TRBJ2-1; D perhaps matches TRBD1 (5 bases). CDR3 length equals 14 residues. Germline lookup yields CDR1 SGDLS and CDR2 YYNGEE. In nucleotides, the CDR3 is TGTGCCAGCAGCGCCTTTGCGACGGACAAGGAGCAGTTCTTC. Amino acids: CASSAFATDKEQFF.

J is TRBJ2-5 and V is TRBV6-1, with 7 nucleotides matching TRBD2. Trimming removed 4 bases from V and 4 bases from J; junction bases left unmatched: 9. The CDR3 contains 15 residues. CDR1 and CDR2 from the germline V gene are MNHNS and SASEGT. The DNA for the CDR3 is TGTGCCAGCAGTGTAGGACGGGAGGTGGTAGAGACCCAGTACTTC. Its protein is CASSVGREVVETQYF.

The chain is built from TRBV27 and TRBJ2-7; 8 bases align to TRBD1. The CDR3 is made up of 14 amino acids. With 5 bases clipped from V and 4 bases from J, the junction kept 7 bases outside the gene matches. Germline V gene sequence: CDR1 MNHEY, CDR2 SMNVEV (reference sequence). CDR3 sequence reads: CASSVTGTGYEQYF. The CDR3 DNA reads TGTGCCAGCAGTGTTACCGGGACAGGATACGAGCAGTACTTC.

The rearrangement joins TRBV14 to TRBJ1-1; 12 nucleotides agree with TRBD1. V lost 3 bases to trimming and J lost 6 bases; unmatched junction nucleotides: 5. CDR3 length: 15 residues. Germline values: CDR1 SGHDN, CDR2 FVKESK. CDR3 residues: CASSHPGTGGSEAFF. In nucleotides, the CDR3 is TGTGCCAGCAGCCACCCCGGGACAGGGGGCTCTGAAGCTTTCTTT. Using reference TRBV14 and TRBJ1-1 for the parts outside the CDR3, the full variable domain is EAGVTQFPSHSVIEKGQTVTLRCDPISGHDNLYWYRRVMGKEIKFLLHFVKESKQDESGMPNNRFLAERTGGTYSTLKVQPAELEDSGVYFCASSHPGTGGSEAFFGQGTRLTVV.

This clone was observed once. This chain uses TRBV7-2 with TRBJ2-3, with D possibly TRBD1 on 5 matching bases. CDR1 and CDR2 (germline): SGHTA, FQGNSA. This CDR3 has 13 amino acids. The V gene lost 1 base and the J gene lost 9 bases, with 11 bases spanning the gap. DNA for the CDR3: TGTGCCAGCAGCTTAGATTGGTCAGGGACGCAGTATTTT. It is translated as CASSLDWSGTQYF.

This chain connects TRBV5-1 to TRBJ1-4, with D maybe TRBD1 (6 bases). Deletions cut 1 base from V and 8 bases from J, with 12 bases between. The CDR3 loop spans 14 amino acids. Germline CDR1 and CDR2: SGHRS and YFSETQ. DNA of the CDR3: TGCGCCAGCAGCTTGACCAGGGGCAGAGAAAAACTGTTTTTT. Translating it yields CASSLTRGREKLFF.

The CDR3 spells CASSLFWDMNTEAFF. CDR3 DNA: TGTGCCAGCAGTTTATTTTGGGACATGAACACTGAAGCTTTCTTT. The rearrangement links TRBV28 to TRBJ1-1; perhaps TRBD1 as D (6 bases). Trimming took off 1 base at V and 0 bases at J, with 9 bases between the two ends. The CDR3 contains 15 residues. From germline, CDR1 is MDHEN and CDR2 SYDVKM.

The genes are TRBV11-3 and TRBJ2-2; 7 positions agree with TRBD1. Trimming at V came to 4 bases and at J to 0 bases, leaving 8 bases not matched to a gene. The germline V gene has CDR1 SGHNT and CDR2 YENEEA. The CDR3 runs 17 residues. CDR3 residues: CASSSEQGLPNTGELFF. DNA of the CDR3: TGTGCCAGCAGCTCCGAACAGGGGCTACCGAACACCGGGGAGCTGTTTTTT.

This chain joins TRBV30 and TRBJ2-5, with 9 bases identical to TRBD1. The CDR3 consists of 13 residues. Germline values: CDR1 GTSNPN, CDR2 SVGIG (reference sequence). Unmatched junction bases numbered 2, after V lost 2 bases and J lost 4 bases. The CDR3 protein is CAWSRQGGETQYF. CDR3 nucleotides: TGTGCCTGGAGTCGACAGGGGGGAGAGACCCAGTACTTC.

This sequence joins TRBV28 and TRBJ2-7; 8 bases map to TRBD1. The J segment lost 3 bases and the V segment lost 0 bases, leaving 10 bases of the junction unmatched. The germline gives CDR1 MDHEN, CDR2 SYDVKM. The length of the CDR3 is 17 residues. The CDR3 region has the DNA TGTGCCAGCAGTTTATGGCGGACAGGGCCGACTTTCTACGAGCAGTACTTC. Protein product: CASSLWRTGPTFYEQYF.